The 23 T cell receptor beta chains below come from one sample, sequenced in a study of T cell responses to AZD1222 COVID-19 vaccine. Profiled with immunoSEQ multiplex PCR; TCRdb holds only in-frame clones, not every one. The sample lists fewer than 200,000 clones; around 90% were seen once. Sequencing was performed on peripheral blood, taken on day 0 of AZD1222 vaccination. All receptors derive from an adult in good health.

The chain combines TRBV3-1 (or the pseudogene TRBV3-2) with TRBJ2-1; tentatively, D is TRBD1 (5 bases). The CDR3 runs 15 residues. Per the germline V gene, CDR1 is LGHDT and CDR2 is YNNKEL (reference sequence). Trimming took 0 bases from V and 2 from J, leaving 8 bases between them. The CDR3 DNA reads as TGTGCCAGCAGCCAAGAGAAGGGGACCTACAATGAGCAGTTCTTC. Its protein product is CASSQEKGTYNEQFF.

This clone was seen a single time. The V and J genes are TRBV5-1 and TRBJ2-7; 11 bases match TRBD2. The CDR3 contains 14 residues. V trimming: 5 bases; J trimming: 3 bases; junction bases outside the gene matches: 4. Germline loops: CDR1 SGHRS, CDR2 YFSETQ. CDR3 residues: CASRAGLADYEQYF. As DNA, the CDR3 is TGCGCCAGCAGAGCGGGACTAGCGGACTACGAGCAGTACTTC.

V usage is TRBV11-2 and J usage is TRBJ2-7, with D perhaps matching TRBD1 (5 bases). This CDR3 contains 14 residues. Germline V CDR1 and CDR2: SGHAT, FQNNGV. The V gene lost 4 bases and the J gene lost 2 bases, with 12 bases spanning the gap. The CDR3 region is CASSYLDSTYEQYF. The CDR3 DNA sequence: TGTGCCAGCAGCTATTTAGACAGCACCTACGAGCAGTACTTC.

In nucleotides, the CDR3 is TGTGCCAGCAGCTTGGGTGCAGGTCTATTTTACGAGCAGTACTTC. Translating gives CASSLGAGLFYEQYF. This chain links TRBV5-4 with TRBJ2-7, with D unclear. Germline-derived CDR1 and CDR2 are SGHNT and YYREEE (reference sequence). Trimming took 0 bases from V and 4 from J, leaving 14 bases between them. The CDR3 is 15 amino acids.

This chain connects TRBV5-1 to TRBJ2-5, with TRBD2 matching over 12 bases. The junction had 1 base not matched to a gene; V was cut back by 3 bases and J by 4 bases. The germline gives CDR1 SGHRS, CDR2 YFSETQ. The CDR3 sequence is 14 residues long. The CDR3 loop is CASSWGLAGETQYF. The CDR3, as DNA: TGCGCCAGCAGCTGGGGACTAGCGGGAGAGACCCAGTACTTC.

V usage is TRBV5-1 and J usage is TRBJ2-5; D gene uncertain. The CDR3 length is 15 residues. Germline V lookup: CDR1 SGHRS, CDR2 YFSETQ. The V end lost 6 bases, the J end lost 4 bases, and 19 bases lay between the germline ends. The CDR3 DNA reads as TGCGCCAGCATCCGGGTTTTAGATCCCCGAGAGACCCAGTACTTC. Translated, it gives CASIRVLDPRETQYF.

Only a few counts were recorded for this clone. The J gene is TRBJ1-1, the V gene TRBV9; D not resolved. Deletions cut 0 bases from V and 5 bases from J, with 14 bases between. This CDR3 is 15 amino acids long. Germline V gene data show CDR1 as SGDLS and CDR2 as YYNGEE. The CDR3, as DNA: TGTGCCAGCAGCGTAGTGCGCCCGGGGTCGACTGAAGCTTTCTTT. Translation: CASSVVRPGSTEAFF.

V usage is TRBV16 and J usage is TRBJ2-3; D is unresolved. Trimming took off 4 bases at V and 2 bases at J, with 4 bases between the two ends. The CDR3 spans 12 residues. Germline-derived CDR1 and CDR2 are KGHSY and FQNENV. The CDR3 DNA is TGTGCCAGCAGCCCGTCCACAGATACGCAGTATTTT. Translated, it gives CASSPSTDTQYF. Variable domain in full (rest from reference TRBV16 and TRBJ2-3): GEEVAQTPKHLVRGEGQKAKLYCAPIKGHSYVFWYQQVLKNEFKFLISFQNENVFDETGMPKERFSAKCLPNSPCSLEIQATKLEDSAVYFCASSPSTDTQYFGPGTRLTVL.

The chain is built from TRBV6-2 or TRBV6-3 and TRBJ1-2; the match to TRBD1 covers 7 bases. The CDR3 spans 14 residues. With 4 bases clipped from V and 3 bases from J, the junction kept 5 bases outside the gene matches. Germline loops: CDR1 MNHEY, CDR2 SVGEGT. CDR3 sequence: CASSSGQKYYGYTF. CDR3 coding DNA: TGTGCCAGCAGTTCGGGACAGAAATACTATGGCTACACCTTC.

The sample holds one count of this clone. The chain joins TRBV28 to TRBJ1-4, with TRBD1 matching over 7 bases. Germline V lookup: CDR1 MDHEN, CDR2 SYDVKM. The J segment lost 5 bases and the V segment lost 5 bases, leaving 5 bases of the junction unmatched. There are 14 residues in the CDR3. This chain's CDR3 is CASSPGTVNEKLFF. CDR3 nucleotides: TGTGCCAGCAGTCCCGGGACAGTCAATGAAAAACTGTTTTTT.

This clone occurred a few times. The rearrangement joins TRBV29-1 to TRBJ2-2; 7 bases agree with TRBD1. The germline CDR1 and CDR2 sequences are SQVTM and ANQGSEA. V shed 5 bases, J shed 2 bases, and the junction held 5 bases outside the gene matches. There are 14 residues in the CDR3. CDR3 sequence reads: CSVRHRGNTGELFF. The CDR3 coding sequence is TGCAGCGTTCGGCACAGGGGAAACACCGGGGAGCTGTTTTTT.

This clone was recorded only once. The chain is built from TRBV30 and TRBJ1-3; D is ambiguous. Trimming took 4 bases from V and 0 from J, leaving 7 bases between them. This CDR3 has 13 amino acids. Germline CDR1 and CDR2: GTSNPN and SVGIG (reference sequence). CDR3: CAWMVRSGNTIYF. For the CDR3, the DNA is TGTGCCTGGATGGTACGCTCTGGAAACACCATATATTTT.

For the CDR3, the DNA is TGTGCCAGCAGTTTTGTCAGATATAATTCACCCCTCCACTTT. It codes for CASSFVRYNSPLHF. This chain links TRBV28 with TRBJ1-6; D is undetermined. Germline lookup yields CDR1 MDHEN and CDR2 SYDVKM. Trimming cost V 3 bases and J 4 bases, with 7 bases left between them. This CDR3 has 14 amino acids.

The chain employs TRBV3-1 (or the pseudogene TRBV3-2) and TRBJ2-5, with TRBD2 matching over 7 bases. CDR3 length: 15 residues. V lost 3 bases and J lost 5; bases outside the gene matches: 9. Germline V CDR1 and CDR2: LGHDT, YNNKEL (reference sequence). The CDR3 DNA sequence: TGTGCCAGCAGCCACTCTAGCGGAGATCGGGAGACCCAGTACTTC. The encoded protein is CASSHSSGDRETQYF.

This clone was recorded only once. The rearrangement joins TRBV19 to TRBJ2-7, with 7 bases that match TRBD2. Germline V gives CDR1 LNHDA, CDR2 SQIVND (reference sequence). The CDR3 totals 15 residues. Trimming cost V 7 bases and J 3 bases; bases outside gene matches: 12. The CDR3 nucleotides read TGTGCCAGTAAGATGGCGGGAGATTACAACTACGAGCAGTACTTC. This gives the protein CASKMAGDYNYEQYF.

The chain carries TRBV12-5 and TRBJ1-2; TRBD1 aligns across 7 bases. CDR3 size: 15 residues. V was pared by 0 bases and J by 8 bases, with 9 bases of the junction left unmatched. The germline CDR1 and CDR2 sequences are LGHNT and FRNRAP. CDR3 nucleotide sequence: TGTGCTAGTGGTTTGGTAGGGGGCAGGGCAGAAGGCTACACCTTC. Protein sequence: CASGLVGGRAEGYTF.

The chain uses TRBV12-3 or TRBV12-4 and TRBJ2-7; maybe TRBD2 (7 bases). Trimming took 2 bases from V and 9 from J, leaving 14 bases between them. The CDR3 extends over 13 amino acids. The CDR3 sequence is CASSLRGAEVQYF. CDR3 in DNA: TGTGCCAGCAGTTTACGGGGGGCGGAGGTGCAGTACTTC.

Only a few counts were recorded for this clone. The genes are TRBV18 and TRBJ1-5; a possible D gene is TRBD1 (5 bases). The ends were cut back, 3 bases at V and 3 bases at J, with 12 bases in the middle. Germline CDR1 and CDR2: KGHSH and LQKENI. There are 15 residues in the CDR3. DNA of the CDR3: TGTGCCAGCTCACCTATCGACAGCCACAATCAGCCCCAGCATTTT. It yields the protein CASSPIDSHNQPQHF. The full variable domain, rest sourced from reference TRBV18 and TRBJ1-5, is NAGVMQNPRHLVRRRGQEARLRCSPMKGHSHVYWYRQLPEEGLKFMVYLQKENIIDESGMPKERFSAEFPKEGPSILRIQQVVRGDSAAYFCASSPIDSHNQPQHFGDGTRLSIL.

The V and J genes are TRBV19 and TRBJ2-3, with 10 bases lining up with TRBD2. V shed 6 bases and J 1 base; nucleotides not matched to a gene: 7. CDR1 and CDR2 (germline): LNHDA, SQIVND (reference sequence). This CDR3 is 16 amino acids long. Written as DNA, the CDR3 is TGTGCCAGTAGCCCTAGCGGGGGCCTAGGCACAGATACGCAGTATTTT. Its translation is CASSPSGGLGTDTQYF. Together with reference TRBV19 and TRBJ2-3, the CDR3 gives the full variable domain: DGGITQSPKYLFRKEGQNVTLSCEQNLNHDAMYWYRQDPGQGLRLIYYSQIVNDFQKGDIAEGYSVSREKKESFPLTVTSAQKNPTAFYLCASSPSGGLGTDTQYFGPGTRLTVL.

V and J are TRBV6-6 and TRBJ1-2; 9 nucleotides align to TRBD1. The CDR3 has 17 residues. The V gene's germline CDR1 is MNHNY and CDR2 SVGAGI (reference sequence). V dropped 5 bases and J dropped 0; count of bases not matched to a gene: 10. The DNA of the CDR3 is TGTGCCAGCAGTCTCACCGGGACAGGGATACCTAACTATGGCTACACCTTC. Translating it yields CASSLTGTGIPNYGYTF.

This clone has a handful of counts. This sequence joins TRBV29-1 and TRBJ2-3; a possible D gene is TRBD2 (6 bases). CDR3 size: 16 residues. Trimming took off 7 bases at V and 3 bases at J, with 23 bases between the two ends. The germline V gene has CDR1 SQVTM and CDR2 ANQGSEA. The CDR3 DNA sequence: TGCAGCGGGGACGGGGTAGGGTCAGGAGGGACAGATACGCAGTATTTT. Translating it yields CSGDGVGSGGTDTQYF.

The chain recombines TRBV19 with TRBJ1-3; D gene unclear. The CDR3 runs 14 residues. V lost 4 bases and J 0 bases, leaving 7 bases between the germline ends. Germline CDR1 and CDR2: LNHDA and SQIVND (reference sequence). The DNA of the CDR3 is TGTGCCAGTAGTACCCTAGGCTCTGGAAACACCATATATTTT. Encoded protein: CASSTLGSGNTIYF.

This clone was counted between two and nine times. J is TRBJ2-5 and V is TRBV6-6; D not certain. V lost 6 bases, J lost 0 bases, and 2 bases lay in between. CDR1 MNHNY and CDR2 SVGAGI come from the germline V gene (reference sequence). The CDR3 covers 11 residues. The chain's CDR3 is CASRHQETQYF. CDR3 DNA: TGTGCCAGCAGACACCAAGAGACCCAGTACTTC.